This T cell receptor beta chain originates from a study of cytomegalovirus exposure and HLA in healthy donors. Libraries were prepared by immunoSEQ multiplex PCR; TCRdb keeps only in-frame clonotypes and omits some of them. The top ten clones hold about 3.3% of a sample with some 76,000 clones, approximately 94% of them seen once. Overall study results and limits: Most TCR sequences were seen very rarely across donors, but some public TCRs occurred in many.

A word on this clone: The antigen remains undetermined.

The CDR3 runs to 17 residues. Germline CDR1 MDHEN, CDR2 SYDVKM. V shed 2 bases and J 0 bases; nucleotides not matched to a gene: 6. The source of this sequence is a woman younger than 35 in good health and CMV-seropositive. The V gene is TRBV28, the J gene TRBJ1-5; 8 bases map to TRBD1. Input material: PBMCs. The CDR3 reads CASSLGRTGYSNQPQHF. The CDR3 DNA follows: TGTGCCAGCAGTTTAGGGCGGACAGGGTATAGCAATCAGCCCCAGCATTTT.